This T cell receptor beta chain was obtained from a study of cytomegalovirus exposure and HLA in healthy donors. General study results and limits: Diagnosis of cytomegalovirus status made by the classifier reportedly showed high specificity and sensitivity.

60 Vbeta and 13 Jbeta primers were used in PCR. Clones were sequenced by immunoSEQ multiplex PCR, and TCRdb holds only the in-frame ones, with some missing. The sample records about 220,000 clones, under 80% being singletons. Germline V gives CDR1 MNHEY, CDR2 SVGAGI. V was shortened by 0 bases and J by 2 bases, with 7 bases between the two germline ends. This CDR3 contains 14 residues. The sample holds a few counts of this clone. Its antigen is still unknown. Within the sample, other DNA sequences also encode this same CDR3. The source material was PBMCs. The source is a woman younger than 45 in good health and CMV-seronegative. J is TRBJ1-2 and V is TRBV6-5, with D possibly matching TRBD1 (6 bases). CDR3 nucleotides: TGTGCCAGCAGTTACTCTCAGGGGAACTATGGCTACACCTTC. It yields the protein CASSYSQGNYGYTF.